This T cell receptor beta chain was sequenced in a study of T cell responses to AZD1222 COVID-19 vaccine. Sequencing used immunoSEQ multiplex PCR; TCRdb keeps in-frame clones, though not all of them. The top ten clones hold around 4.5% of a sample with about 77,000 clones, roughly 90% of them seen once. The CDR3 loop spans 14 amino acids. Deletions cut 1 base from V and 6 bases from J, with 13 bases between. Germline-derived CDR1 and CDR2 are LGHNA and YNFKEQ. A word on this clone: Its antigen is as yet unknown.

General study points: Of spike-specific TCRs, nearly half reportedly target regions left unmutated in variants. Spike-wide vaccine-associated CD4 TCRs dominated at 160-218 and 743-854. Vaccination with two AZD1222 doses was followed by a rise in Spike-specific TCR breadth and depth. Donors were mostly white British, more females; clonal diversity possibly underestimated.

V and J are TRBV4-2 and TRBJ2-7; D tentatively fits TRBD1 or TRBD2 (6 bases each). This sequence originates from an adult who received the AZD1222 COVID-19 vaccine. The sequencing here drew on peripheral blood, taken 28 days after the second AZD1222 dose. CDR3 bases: TGTGCCAGCAGCCAAGGAGGAGGGGGTGTCGAGCAGTACTTC. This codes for CASSQGGGGVEQYF.